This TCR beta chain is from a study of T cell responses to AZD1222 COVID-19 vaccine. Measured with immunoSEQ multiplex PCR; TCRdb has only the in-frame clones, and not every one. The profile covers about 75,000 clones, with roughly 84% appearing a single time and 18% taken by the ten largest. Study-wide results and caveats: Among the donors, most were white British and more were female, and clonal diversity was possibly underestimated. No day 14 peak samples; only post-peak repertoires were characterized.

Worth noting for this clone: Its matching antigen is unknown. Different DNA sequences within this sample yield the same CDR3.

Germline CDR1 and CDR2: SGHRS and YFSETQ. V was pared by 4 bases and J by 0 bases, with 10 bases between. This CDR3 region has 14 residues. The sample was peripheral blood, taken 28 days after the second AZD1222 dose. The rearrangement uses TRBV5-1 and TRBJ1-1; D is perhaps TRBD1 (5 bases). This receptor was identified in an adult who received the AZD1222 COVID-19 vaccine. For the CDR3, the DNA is TGCGCCAGCAGCCCGGACACCTTGAACACTGAAGCTTTCTTT. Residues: CASSPDTLNTEAFF.